This is a list of T cell receptor beta chains from one sample in a study of blood T cells in healthy people across ages. TCRdb independently ran MiXCR on the 5' RACE reads; one entry per CDR3 protein. The sample has 780,000 or so distinct CDR3 sequences, 56% seen once. The specimen sequenced was blood. These receptors originate from a man in his forties in good health. CDR3s include the opening cysteine and the closing phenylalanine or tryptophan.

j_gene: TRBJ1-1; v_gene: TRBV28; CDR3aa: CASSRVGAEREDTEAFF
j_gene: .; v_gene: TRBV3-1; CDR3aa: CASSPGTSGGAWSYEQYF
j_gene: TRBJ1-1; v_gene: TRBV15; CDR3aa: CATSRDSGGAFF
j_gene: TRBJ2-3; v_gene: TRBV15; CDR3aa: CATSRVRTDTQYF
j_gene: TRBJ2-1; v_gene: TRBV20-1; CDR3aa: CSARDISGGGNAISSYNEQFF
j_gene: TRBJ1-1; v_gene: TRBV6-5; CDR3aa: CASNLGGGTEAFF
j_gene: TRBJ2-7; v_gene: TRBV28; CDR3aa: CASSLVTARGNYEQYF
j_gene: TRBJ1-5; v_gene: TRBV5-1; CDR3aa: CASSWSRGNGEPQHF
j_gene: TRBJ2-7; v_gene: TRBV28; CDR3aa: CASSLPGTVEQYF
j_gene: TRBJ2-7; v_gene: TRBV2; CDR3aa: CASSEVPEIAGEQYF
j_gene: TRBJ2-7; v_gene: TRBV28; CDR3aa: CAIAGASYEQYF
j_gene: TRBJ1-1; v_gene: TRBV20-1; CDR3aa: CSARALQLAGATEAFF
j_gene: TRBJ2-5; v_gene: TRBV20-1; CDR3aa: CSPGQAETQYF
j_gene: TRBJ2-3; v_gene: TRBV15; CDR3aa: CATSREGVLDTQYF
j_gene: TRBJ2-1; v_gene: TRBV19; CDR3aa: CASSILGTGGPNEQFF